Listed here are 9 T cell receptor beta chains from one sample, sequenced in a study of blood T cell repertoires in COVID-19. The data were produced by immunoSEQ multiplex PCR, yet TCRdb's version contains in-frame clones alone and is incomplete. Here the sample spans about 160,000 clones, approximately 77% being singletons. The sample was PBMCs or T cells enriched from blood (not recorded which). Receptor source: a man aged 60-69 years who had recovered from COVID-19.

The V call is TRBV19, the J call TRBJ2-7; 7 bases are shared with TRBD2. The CDR3 sequence is 14 residues long. Germline values: CDR1 LNHDA, CDR2 SQIVND (reference sequence). The J segment lost 2 bases and the V segment lost 5 bases, leaving 6 bases of the junction unmatched. The CDR3 loop reads CASSVSSGPYEQYF. The CDR3 region has the DNA TGTGCCAGTAGTGTCTCTAGCGGCCCCTACGAGCAGTACTTC.

The rearrangement joins TRBV27 to TRBJ2-2; 11 bases fit TRBD2. Per germline, CDR1 MNHEY and CDR2 SMNVEV (reference sequence). The CDR3 has 14 residues. V lost 6 bases, J lost 5 bases, and 2 bases stayed unmatched. CDR3 bases: TGTGCCAGCAGCAGGACTAGCGGGACCGGGGAGCTGTTTTTT. Translated: CASSRTSGTGELFF.

The rearrangement links TRBV18 to TRBJ2-1, with 7 bases lining up with TRBD1. The length of the CDR3 is 17 residues. J lost 6 bases, V lost 0 bases, and 11 bases had no gene match. CDR1 and CDR2 (germline): KGHSH, LQKENI. The CDR3 DNA reads TGTGCCAGCTCACCACCTGGGACAGCCGCCGGGACCAATGAGCAGTTCTTC. This encodes CASSPPGTAAGTNEQFF.

The rearrangement links TRBV2 to TRBJ2-7, with TRBD1 identical over 7 bases. The CDR3 is made up of 13 amino acids. V shed 4 bases, J shed 3 bases, and the junction held 3 bases outside the gene matches. Germline-derived CDR1 and CDR2 are SNHLY and FYNNEI. The DNA of the CDR3 is TGTGCCAGCAGTGGGGACAGAAACTACGAGCAGTACTTC. Residues: CASSGDRNYEQYF.

The rearrangement links TRBV28 to TRBJ1-4; 7 positions agree with TRBD1. The junction had 8 bases not matched to a gene; V was cut back by 2 bases and J by 5 bases. There are 16 residues in the CDR3. Germline V gene lookup returns CDR1 MDHEN and CDR2 SYDVKM. The CDR3 protein is CASSLRGTAVNEKLFF. The DNA of the CDR3 is TGTGCCAGCAGTTTAAGGGGGACAGCAGTAAATGAAAAACTGTTTTTT.

The chain employs TRBV29-1 and TRBJ2-7; 7 bases map to TRBD1. CDR3 length: 15 amino acids. In germline, CDR1 is SQVTM, CDR2 ANQGSEA. The J segment lost 1 base and the V segment lost 2 bases, leaving 8 bases of the junction unmatched. CDR3 residues: CSVETPGQRSYEQYF. The CDR3 region has the DNA TGCAGCGTTGAAACGCCGGGACAGCGATCCTACGAGCAGTACTTC.

V usage is TRBV6-5 and J usage is TRBJ1-3, with D possibly TRBD1 on 5 matching bases. The CDR3 extends over 15 amino acids. V lost 0 bases, J lost 7 bases, and 13 bases lay in between. In germline, CDR1 is MNHEY, CDR2 SVGAGI. This CDR3 reads CASSYSRTKLNTIYF. The CDR3 nucleotides read TGTGCCAGCAGTTACTCTCGGACAAAGTTGAACACCATATATTTT.

The chain combines TRBV19 with TRBJ1-1, with 8 positions matching TRBD1. The V gene end was trimmed by 2 bases and the J gene end by 4 bases; junction bases not matched to a gene: 9. The V gene's germline CDR1 is LNHDA and CDR2 SQIVND (reference sequence). This CDR3 is 16 amino acids long. As DNA, the CDR3 is TGTGCCAGTAGTATATGGCAGGGGGCGTTGGGCACTGAAGCTTTCTTT. It codes for CASSIWQGALGTEAFF.

The V and J genes are TRBV28 and TRBJ2-7, with 13 nucleotides matching TRBD2. The CDR3 runs to 16 residues. Germline V gene sequence: CDR1 MDHEN, CDR2 SYDVKM. V dropped 6 bases and J dropped 2; count of bases not matched to a gene: 7. The CDR3 region is CASSIPGLAGTYEQYF. In DNA, the CDR3 is TGTGCCAGCAGCATTCCGGGACTAGCGGGGACCTACGAGCAGTACTTC.